These 10 T cell receptor beta chains were sequenced from one sample in a study of OX40 agonist ivuxolimab in advanced cancers. This table comes from immunoSEQ multiplex PCR, and its TCRdb copy is limited to in-frame clones, with some not included. Of over 70,000 clones in the sample, approximately 86% were seen once. The material was CD4+ or CD8+ T cells sorted from blood, obtained in a trial of the OX40 agonist ivuxolimab. All receptors derive from an adult with an advanced solid tumor such as melanoma, head and neck, liver or kidney cancer.

The rearrangement uses TRBV19 and TRBJ1-1; possibly TRBD1 for D (6 bases). Germline CDR1 LNHDA, CDR2 SQIVND (reference sequence). The V end lost 3 bases, the J end lost 2 bases, and 13 bases lay between the germline ends. The CDR3 spans 15 residues. The CDR3 is CASSIPTGSNTEAFF. For the CDR3, the DNA is TGTGCCAGTAGTATCCCGACAGGAAGCAACACTGAAGCTTTCTTT.

The chain is built from TRBV19 and TRBJ2-7; the D is unclear. The germline V and J ends were trimmed by 7 bases and 2 bases, with 12 bases remaining between them. Germline V gene sequence: CDR1 LNHDA, CDR2 SQIVND (reference sequence). The CDR3 contains 13 residues. CDR3: CASTSRPPYEQYF. In DNA, the CDR3 is TGTGCCAGTACCTCGAGGCCCCCCTACGAGCAGTACTTC.

The J gene is TRBJ2-3, the V gene TRBV6-1; the D is unclear. The CDR3 runs 11 residues. Trimming took 8 bases from V and 7 from J, leaving 10 bases between them. Germline V gives CDR1 MNHNS, CDR2 SASEGT. The CDR3 loop is CASFIGNTQYF. DNA of the CDR3: TGTGCCAGCTTTATAGGGAATACGCAGTATTTT.

This rearrangement joins TRBV7-2 to TRBJ1-2, with a tentative D call TRBD1 (6 bases). Germline values: CDR1 SGHTA, CDR2 FQGNSA. The CDR3 spans 13 residues. Deletions cut 1 base from V and 3 bases from J, with 6 bases between. The chain's CDR3 is CASSLDRDYGYTF. The CDR3 DNA reads TGTGCCAGCAGCTTAGACAGGGACTATGGCTACACCTTC.

V and J are TRBV23-1 and TRBJ2-7, with 9 bases matching TRBD1. TRBV23-1 is an open reading frame, and its role is uncertain. With 8 bases clipped from V and 0 bases from J, the junction kept 20 bases outside the gene matches. This CDR3 has 19 amino acids. The DNA of the CDR3 is TGCGCCAGCTTCTGCCGGGACAGGGTCCTCCATTACCCCTCCTACGAGCAGTACTTC. The encoded protein is CASFCRDRVLHYPSYEQYF.

This chain uses TRBV19 with TRBJ1-6; 7 bases are a match to TRBD1. The germline V gene encodes CDR1 LNHDA and CDR2 SQIVND (reference sequence). CDR3 size: 14 residues. Germline trimming cut 3 bases from V and 8 bases from J; bases unmatched to any gene: 4. The CDR3 loop reads CASSITGEDSPLHF. The CDR3 DNA follows: TGTGCCAGTAGTATCACAGGGGAGGATTCACCCCTCCACTTT.

There are a few counts of this clone. The chain combines TRBV11-2 with TRBJ2-6; no clear D. The CDR3 spans 16 residues. Per germline, CDR1 SGHAT and CDR2 FQNNGV. Trimming left V 6 bases short and J 4 bases short, with 16 bases between. The CDR3 region is CASSLSRSSGANVLTF. As DNA, the CDR3 is TGTGCCAGCAGTCTAAGTAGAAGTTCAGGGGCCAACGTCCTGACTTTC. Together with reference TRBV11-2 and TRBJ2-6, the CDR3 gives the full variable domain: EAGVAQSPRYKIIEKRQSVAFWCNPISGHATLYWYQQILGQGPKLLIQFQNNGVVDDSQLPKDRFSAERLKGVDSTLKIQPAKLEDSAVYLCASSLSRSSGANVLTFGAGSRLTVL.

V is TRBV6-5 and J is TRBJ2-6; D not resolved. Trimming removed 0 bases at V and 3 bases at J, with 0 bases between. CDR1 and CDR2 from the germline V gene are MNHEY and SVGAGI. This CDR3 comprises 13 residues. In nucleotides, the CDR3 is TGTGCCAGCAGTTACTCTGGGGCCAACGTCCTGACTTTC. Its translation is CASSYSGANVLTF.

This clone was seen many times. The chain joins TRBV6-5 to TRBJ2-7; 9 nucleotides agree with TRBD1. This CDR3 spans 13 amino acids. Losses at the gene ends were 8 bases for V and 4 bases for J; bases not matched to a gene: 6. Germline CDR1 is MNHEY and CDR2 is SVGAGI. CDR3 amino acids: CASSQGAVYEQYF. In nucleotides, the CDR3 is TGTGCCAGCTCACAGGGGGCGGTTTACGAGCAGTACTTC.

This chain links TRBV7-2 with TRBJ2-3; D gene uncertain. Per germline, CDR1 SGHTA and CDR2 FQGNSA. The CDR3 has 13 residues. V was trimmed by 2 bases and J by 5 bases, leaving 8 bases between them. The CDR3 is CASSLKWRDTQYF. The CDR3 DNA is TGTGCCAGCAGCTTAAAGTGGCGAGATACGCAGTATTTT.